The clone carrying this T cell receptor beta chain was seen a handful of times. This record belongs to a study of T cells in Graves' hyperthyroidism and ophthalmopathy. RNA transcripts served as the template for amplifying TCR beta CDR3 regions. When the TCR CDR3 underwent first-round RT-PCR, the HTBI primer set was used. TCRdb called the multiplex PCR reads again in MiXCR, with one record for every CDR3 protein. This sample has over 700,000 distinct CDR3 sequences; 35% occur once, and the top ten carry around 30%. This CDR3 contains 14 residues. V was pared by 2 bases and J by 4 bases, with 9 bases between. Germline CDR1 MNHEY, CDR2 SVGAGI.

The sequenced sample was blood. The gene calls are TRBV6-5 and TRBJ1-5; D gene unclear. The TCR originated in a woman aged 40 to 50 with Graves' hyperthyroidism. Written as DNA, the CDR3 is TGTGCCAGCAGTTACGGGGAGCGTAATCAGCCCCAGCATTTT. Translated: CASSYGERNQPQHF.